This T cell receptor beta chain was captured in a study of cytomegalovirus exposure and HLA in healthy donors. General observations from the study: Diagnosis of cytomegalovirus status made by the classifier reportedly showed high specificity and sensitivity. Researchers catalogued approximately 170 TCR beta chains as cytomegalovirus-associated. In vitro confirmation showed a few CMV-associated chains to be CMV antigen specific.

It was the roughly 120-subject validation cohort, separate from the approximately 620-subject first cohort, to which the donors belonged. In germline, CDR1 is SGDLS, CDR2 YYNGEE. The CDR3 loop spans 15 amino acids. The J segment lost 3 bases and the V segment lost 4 bases, leaving 3 bases of the junction unmatched. Concerning this clone: Its antigen is not known.

The repertoire was sequenced with immunoSEQ multiplex PCR; TCRdb's copy has only in-frame clones and lacks some. Of approximately 300,000 clones in the sample, roughly 88% were seen once. Sequencing was done on a sample of PBMCs. The V gene is TRBV9, the J gene TRBJ2-1, with 11 bases aligning to TRBD2. The TCR sequence derives from a woman aged 18-29 years in good health and CMV-seronegative. For the CDR3, the DNA is TGTGCCAGCAGCACGACTAGCGGGGTCTACAATGAGCAGTTCTTC. Protein product: CASSTTSGVYNEQFF.